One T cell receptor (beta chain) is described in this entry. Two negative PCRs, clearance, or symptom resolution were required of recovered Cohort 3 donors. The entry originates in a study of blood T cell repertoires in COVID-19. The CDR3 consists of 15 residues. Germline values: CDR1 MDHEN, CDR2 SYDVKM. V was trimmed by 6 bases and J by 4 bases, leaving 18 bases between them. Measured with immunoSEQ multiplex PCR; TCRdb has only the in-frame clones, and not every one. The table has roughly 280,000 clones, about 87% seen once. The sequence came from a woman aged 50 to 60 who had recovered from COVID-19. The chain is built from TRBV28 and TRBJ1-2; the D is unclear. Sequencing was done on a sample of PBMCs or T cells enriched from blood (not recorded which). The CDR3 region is CASSTSRRGGYGYTF. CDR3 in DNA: TGTGCCAGCAGCACCTCGCGGAGAGGAGGCTATGGCTACACCTTC.